The 2 T cell receptor beta chains below were found in one sample sequenced in a study of human versus mouse CDR3 diversity and MHC coevolution. Here immunoSEQ multiplex PCR was the method, and the copy in TCRdb shows in-frame clones only, minus some. The table shows about 83,000 clones, with around 90% occurring only once. Sequencing was carried out using naive CD4+ T cells from blood. Subset described: CD45RO-negative CD62L-positive naive CD4 T cells. Receptors originate from a person aged 30 to 69 in good health.

V usage is TRBV5-1 and J usage is TRBJ2-5; D is ambiguous. V dropped 1 base and J dropped 1 base, with 5 bases sitting between them. In germline, CDR1 is SGHRS, CDR2 YFSETQ. The CDR3 runs 13 residues. CDR3 residues: CASSLTRQETQYF. Here the CDR3 DNA reads TGCGCCAGCAGCTTGACACGCCAAGAGACCCAGTACTTC.

The V call is TRBV29-1, the J call TRBJ2-7, with 8 nucleotides matching TRBD1. V gave up 6 bases and J gave up 2 bases; unmatched junction bases: 3. CDR1 and CDR2 (germline): SQVTM, ANQGSEA. The CDR3 spans 12 residues. In DNA form, the CDR3 reads TGCAGCGTGAAGGACAGGGCCTACGAGCAGTACTTC. Amino acid sequence: CSVKDRAYEQYF.